This T cell receptor beta chain was documented in a study of blood T cell repertoires in COVID-19. The authors' processing: It was from reference gene primer amplification that nucleated cell counts were estimated. Sequenced by immunoSEQ multiplex PCR; TCRdb stores in-frame clones only, minus some. The DNA gave D and trimming, while V, J and clone size come from that table. The sample shows 75,000 to 100,000 clones, approximately 84% of them seen only once. The CDR3 is 15 amino acids. The V gene's germline CDR1 is SGHRS and CDR2 YFSETQ. Losses at the gene ends were 5 bases for V and 6 bases for J; bases not matched to a gene: 9.

The sequenced sample consisted of peripheral blood. This chain uses TRBV5-1 with TRBJ2-1; 9 bases are a match to TRBD1. The sequence was collected from a woman aged 80 or over with acute or convalescent COVID-19. This CDR3 is CASRQPGQGGNEQFF. In DNA, the CDR3 is TGCGCCAGCAGACAACCGGGACAGGGTGGCAATGAGCAGTTCTTC.